Following are 18 T cell receptor beta chains from one sample sequenced in a study of persistence of HIV-infected CD4 T cells. Sequencing used immunoSEQ version 4 in survey mode. Assay used: immunoSEQ multiplex PCR; TCRdb lists only in-frame clones, some missing. This sample has tens of thousands of clones, with about 90% found just once. Anti-CD3/anti-CD28 beads served as a nonspecific positive control stimulus. Responding CD4+ T cells were sorted by upregulation of both CD40 ligand and CD69. For these receptors, no antigen is known. Sequenced material: CD4+ T cells sorted from PBMCs after approximately 18-hour stimulation, taken from a patient who received antiretroviral therapy. The receptors originated from an adult woman with HIV who was CMV-seropositive.

The chain uses TRBV5-1 and TRBJ1-1; 10 bases match TRBD1. The CDR3 is made up of 14 amino acids. CDR1 and CDR2 from the germline V gene are SGHRS and YFSETQ. The trim removed 3 bases at V and 5 bases at J, leaving 4 bases unmatched. As DNA, the CDR3 is TGCGCCAGCAGCTACCGGGACAGGGGAACTGAAGCTTTCTTT. Translating gives CASSYRDRGTEAFF.

The rearrangement uses TRBV6-1 and TRBJ1-6; tentatively, D is TRBD1 (5 bases). Germline CDR1 reads MNHNS; CDR2 reads SASEGT. V was clipped by 2 bases and J by 9 bases, with 14 bases between them. There are 15 residues in the CDR3. The CDR3 DNA is TGTGCCAGCAGTGAACGAACCTCTACAGGTTCACCCCTCCACTTT. Its translation: CASSERTSTGSPLHF.

V is TRBV6-1 and J is TRBJ2-3; D gene uncertain. The CDR3 spans 18 residues. Trimming cost V 4 bases and J 0 bases, with 20 bases left between them. CDR1 is MNHNS, CDR2 SASEGT, per germline. CDR3 nucleotide sequence: TGTGCCAGCAGTGGGACGGCCTCCACCCAAACTAGCACAGATACGCAGTATTTT. Translating it yields CASSGTASTQTSTDTQYF.

This sequence joins TRBV18 and TRBJ1-1; TRBD1 matches at 7 bases. Germline CDR1 and CDR2: KGHSH and LQKENI. The CDR3 is made up of 15 amino acids. The trim removed 2 bases at V and 6 bases at J, leaving 9 bases unmatched. The CDR3: CASSPENRGIPEAFF. The CDR3 DNA sequence: TGTGCCAGCTCACCAGAGAACAGGGGAATCCCTGAAGCTTTCTTT.

V and J are TRBV12-3 or TRBV12-4 and TRBJ2-7; D ambiguous. Trimming shortened V by 6 bases and J by 7 bases, and 10 bases separated the two germline ends. The CDR3 runs 11 residues. The CDR3 DNA reads as TGTGCCAGCAGCCTGGCGGAGGAGCAGTACTTC. Translated, it gives CASSLAEEQYF.

This chain connects TRBV30 to TRBJ2-7, with 10 bases aligning to TRBD1. The CDR3 covers 15 residues. Germline values: CDR1 GTSNPN, CDR2 SVGIG (reference sequence). V was clipped by 0 bases and J by 4 bases; unmatched bases: 6. CDR3 sequence: CAWSVRTGGRYEQYF. The DNA for the CDR3 is TGTGCCTGGAGTGTCCGGACAGGGGGGAGGTACGAGCAGTACTTC.

J is TRBJ2-6 and V is TRBV5-4, with 8 bases lining up with TRBD1. This CDR3 contains 16 residues. CDR1 is SGHNT and CDR2 is YYREEE in the germline V gene (reference sequence). V lost 4 bases and J lost 0; bases outside the gene matches: 3. The CDR3 loop is CASSPQGGSGANVLTF. DNA of the CDR3: TGTGCCAGCAGCCCACAGGGGGGCTCTGGGGCCAACGTCCTGACTTTC.

This sequence joins TRBV4-3 and TRBJ1-2; 8 nucleotides align to TRBD1. The trim removed 2 bases at V and 4 bases at J, leaving 6 bases unmatched. Germline CDR1 LGHNA, CDR2 YSLEER. The length of the CDR3 is 15 residues. CDR3 nucleotide sequence: TGCGCCAGCAGCCAATTGACAGGGGAAGCCTATGGCTACACCTTC. Translation gives CASSQLTGEAYGYTF.

The chain has TRBV6-4 and TRBJ2-3; 11 bases fit TRBD2. The CDR3 totals 20 residues. V lost 3 bases and J lost 2; bases outside the gene matches: 16. The germline CDR1 and CDR2 sequences are MRHNA and SNTAGT. The CDR3 nucleotides read TGTGCCAGCAGTGATATGTCGCGGTTAGCGGGGGGGCGTTACACAGATACGCAGTATTTT. It encodes CASSDMSRLAGGRYTDTQYF.

The gene calls are TRBV18 and TRBJ2-1; TRBD1 matches at 11 bases. Germline V CDR1 and CDR2: KGHSH, LQKENI. The junction had 4 bases not matched to a gene; V was cut back by 3 bases and J by 6 bases. CDR3 length equals 15 residues. CDR3 sequence reads: CASSPSGTGGNEQFF. As DNA, the CDR3 is TGTGCCAGCTCACCTTCCGGGACAGGGGGCAATGAGCAGTTCTTC.

The chain combines TRBV2 with TRBJ2-3; D is undetermined. Germline V gene sequence: CDR1 SNHLY, CDR2 FYNNEI. V lost 8 bases and J lost 3, with 3 bases in between. The CDR3 spans 10 residues. CDR3 DNA sequence: TGTGCCAGCGCGACAGATACGCAGTATTTT. Its translation: CASATDTQYF.

The chain employs TRBV3-1 (or the pseudogene TRBV3-2) and TRBJ2-1; D perhaps matches TRBD2 (7 bases). There are 14 residues in the CDR3. The V and J ends lost 4 bases and 10 bases respectively, with 17 bases between them. In germline, CDR1 is LGHDT, CDR2 YNNKEL (reference sequence). The DNA for the CDR3 is TGTGCCAGCAGCCCCCGGCGGGGGCAAGGGGAGCAGTTCTTC. It codes for CASSPRRGQGEQFF.

This clone was detected a few times. The rearrangement links TRBV7-2 to TRBJ2-2; the D is unclear. The CDR3 has 14 amino acids. The germline V gene encodes CDR1 SGHTA and CDR2 FQGNSA. The V and J ends lost 2 bases and 4 bases respectively, with 8 bases between them. The CDR3 DNA sequence: TGTGCCAGCAGCTTACGACGCAGCACCGGGGAGCTGTTTTTT. It yields the protein CASSLRRSTGELFF.

This clone was counted once. The chain uses TRBV28 and TRBJ1-6; D is undetermined. The CDR3 runs 14 residues. CDR1 and CDR2 (germline): MDHEN, SYDVKM. The V and J ends lost 2 bases and 7 bases respectively, with 9 bases between them. CDR3 in DNA: TGTGCCAGCAGTTTAGGGCCGGAGAATTCACCCCTCCACTTT. It translates to CASSLGPENSPLHF.

This clone was seen only once. This chain links TRBV21-1 with TRBJ1-2. TRBV21-1 is annotated as a pseudogene. The CDR3 totals 8 residues. This chain's CDR3 is CASNGYTF. In DNA form, the CDR3 reads TGTGCCAGTAACGGCTACACCTTC.

The chain recombines TRBV28 with TRBJ1-1; weak D call: TRBD1 (6 bases). Germline loops: CDR1 MDHEN, CDR2 SYDVKM. The CDR3 sequence is 17 residues long. V lost 5 bases to trimming and J lost 5 bases, with 24 bases between them. CDR3 bases: TGTGCCAGCAGTCCTCCCGGGGGGGCGAGAAGGAGGACTGAAGCTTTCTTT. Translation gives CASSPPGGARRRTEAFF.

This rearrangement joins TRBV5-1 to TRBJ1-3; TRBD1 agrees at 7 bases. The CDR3 totals 16 residues. The V segment lost 4 bases and the J segment 0 bases; nucleotides outside the gene matches: 7. Looked up from germline, CDR1 is SGHRS and CDR2 is YFSETQ. Here the CDR3 DNA reads TGCGCCAGCAGCATTGGTACAGGGGTCTCTGGAAACACCATATATTTT. This codes for CASSIGTGVSGNTIYF.

This chain uses TRBV28 with TRBJ2-6; D unclear. CDR1 and CDR2 (germline): MDHEN, SYDVKM. The V and J ends lost 1 base and 0 bases respectively, with 10 bases between them. The CDR3 totals 17 residues. CDR3 DNA: TGTGCCAGCAGTTTATCCCGGAGCGCCTCTGGGGCCAACGTCCTGACTTTC. It translates to CASSLSRSASGANVLTF.